This T cell receptor (beta chain) was sequenced in a study of shared clonotypes between healthy human individuals. This clone is a singleton in its sample. This CDR3 comprises 16 residues. V dropped 0 bases and J dropped 3; count of bases not matched to a gene: 5. Per the germline V gene, CDR1 is ENHRY and CDR2 is SYGVKD. Data came from immunoSEQ multiplex PCR; TCRdb stores just in-frame clones and leaves some out. Of around 2.5 million clones listed, approximately 93% are singletons. The chain employs TRBV10-3 and TRBJ2-7; 10 bases agree with TRBD1. The sequence derives from a young man in good health. Some clones in this sample may be carry-over from other donors' samples. The sequenced sample consisted of naive CD4+ T cells from PBMCs. Subset of the sample: CD45RA+ positively selected. The CDR3 nucleotides are TGTGCCATCAGTGAGTCGTCGGGACAGGGGCGCTACGAGCAGTACTTC. This encodes CAISESSGQGRYEQYF.